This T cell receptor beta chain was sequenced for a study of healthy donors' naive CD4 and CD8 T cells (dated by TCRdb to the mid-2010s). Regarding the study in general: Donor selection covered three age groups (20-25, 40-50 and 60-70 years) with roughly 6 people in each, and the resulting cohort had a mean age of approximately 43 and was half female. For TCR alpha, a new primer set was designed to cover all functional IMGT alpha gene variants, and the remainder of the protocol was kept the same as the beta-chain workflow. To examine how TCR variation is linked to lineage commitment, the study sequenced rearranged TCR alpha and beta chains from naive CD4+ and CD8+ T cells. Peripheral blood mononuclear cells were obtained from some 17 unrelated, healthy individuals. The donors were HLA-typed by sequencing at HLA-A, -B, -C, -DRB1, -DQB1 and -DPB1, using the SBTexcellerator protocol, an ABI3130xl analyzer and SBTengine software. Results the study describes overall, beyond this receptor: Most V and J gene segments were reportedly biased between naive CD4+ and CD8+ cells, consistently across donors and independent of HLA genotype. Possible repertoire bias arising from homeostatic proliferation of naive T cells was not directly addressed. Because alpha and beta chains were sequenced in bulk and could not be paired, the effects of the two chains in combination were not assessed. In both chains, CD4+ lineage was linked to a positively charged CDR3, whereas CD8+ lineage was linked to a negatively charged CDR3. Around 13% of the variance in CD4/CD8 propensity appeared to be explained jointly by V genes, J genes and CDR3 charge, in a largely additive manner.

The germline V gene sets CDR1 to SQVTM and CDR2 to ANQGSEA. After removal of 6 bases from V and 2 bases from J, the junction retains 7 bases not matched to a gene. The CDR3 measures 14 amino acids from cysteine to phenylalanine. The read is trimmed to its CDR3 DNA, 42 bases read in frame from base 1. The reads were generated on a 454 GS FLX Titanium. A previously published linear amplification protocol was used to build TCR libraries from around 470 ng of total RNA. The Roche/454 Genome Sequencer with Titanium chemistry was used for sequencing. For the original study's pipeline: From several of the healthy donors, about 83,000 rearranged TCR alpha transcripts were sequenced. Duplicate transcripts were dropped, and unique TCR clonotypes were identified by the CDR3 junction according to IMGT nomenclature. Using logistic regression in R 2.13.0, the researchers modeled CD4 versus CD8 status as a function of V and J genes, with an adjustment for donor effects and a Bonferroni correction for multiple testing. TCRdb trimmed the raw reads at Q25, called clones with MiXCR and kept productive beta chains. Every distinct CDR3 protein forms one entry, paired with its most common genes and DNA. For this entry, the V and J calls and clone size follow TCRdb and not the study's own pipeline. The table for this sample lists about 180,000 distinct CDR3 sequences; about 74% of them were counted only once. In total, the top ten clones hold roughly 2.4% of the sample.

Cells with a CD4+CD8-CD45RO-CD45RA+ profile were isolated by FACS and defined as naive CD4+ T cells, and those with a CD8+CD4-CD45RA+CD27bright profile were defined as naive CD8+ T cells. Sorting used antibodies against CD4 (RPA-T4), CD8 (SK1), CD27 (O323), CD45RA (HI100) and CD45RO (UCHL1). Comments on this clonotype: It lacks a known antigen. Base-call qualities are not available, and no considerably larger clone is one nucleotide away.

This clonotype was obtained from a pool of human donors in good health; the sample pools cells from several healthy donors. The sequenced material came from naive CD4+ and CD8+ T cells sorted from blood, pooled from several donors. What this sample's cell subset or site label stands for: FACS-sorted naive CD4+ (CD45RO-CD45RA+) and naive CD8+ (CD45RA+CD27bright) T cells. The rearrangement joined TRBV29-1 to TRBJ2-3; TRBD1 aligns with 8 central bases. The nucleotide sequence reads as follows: TGCAGCGTGACCGGACAGGGAGACACAGATACGCAGTATTTT. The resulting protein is CSVTGQGDTDTQYF.